This T cell receptor (beta chain) was observed in a study of response to subunit inactivated influenza vaccine. One entry per CDR3 protein results from TCRdb running MiXCR on the RT-PCR reads. The sample shows roughly 500,000 distinct CDR3 sequences, around a quarter of them seen only once. V lost 4 bases, J lost 2 bases, and 13 bases lay in between. The CDR3 spans 15 residues. The germline V gene has CDR1 SGHTA and CDR2 FQGTGA. These data are also associated with another study on T cells expressing NK-cell markers. From that study: Scientists made TCR beta cDNA using 5'RACE template switching with UMIs. Seven donors tested HCMV-seropositive and one tested seronegative among the eight sequenced. NKG2C+ dominant clonotype frequencies in 6 or 7 donors were roughly 1.0-7.5% of CD8+ T cells.

The material sequenced was CD4+ T cells sorted from PBMCs, taken 11 to 12 days after vaccination. The TCR comes from a man between 50 and 59 years old who received an inactivated influenza vaccine. The chain carries TRBV7-3 and TRBJ2-3, with D possibly being TRBD2 (6 bases). The CDR3 DNA follows: TGTGCCAGCAGCTCCACGGGACTCCCCACAGATACGCAGTATTTT. This translates into CASSSTGLPTDTQYF.